These 21 T cell receptor beta chains originate from one sample sequenced in a study of patients and donors after allogeneic stem cell transplantation. Via MiXCR, TCRdb re-called the RT-PCR reads, giving one row per CDR3 protein. The sample consists of about 96,000 distinct CDR3 sequences, roughly 52% of them appearing once. The sample taken for sequencing was blood, either unsorted or a sorted T cell fraction (not recorded which). All receptors derive from a human donor who was either an allogeneic HSCT recipient or a stem cell or donor lymphocyte infusion donor (not recorded which). It is not recorded whose cells these are; they may come from a transplant donor.

The genes are TRBV28 and TRBJ1-1; 7 positions match TRBD1. Trimming took 6 bases from V and 7 from J; bases not matched to a gene: 5. The CDR3 loop spans 12 amino acids. Germline-derived CDR1 and CDR2 are MDHEN and SYDVKM. The DNA for the CDR3 is TGTGCCAGCAGCGTCACAGGGGTTGAAGCTTTCTTT. Protein product: CASSVTGVEAFF.

The chain employs TRBV20-1 and TRBJ1-2; D not resolved. This CDR3 contains 13 residues. The germline V and J ends were trimmed by 4 bases and 1 base, with 10 bases remaining between them. From germline, CDR1 is DFQATT and CDR2 SNEGSKA (reference sequence). The CDR3, as DNA: TGCAGTGCTAAAAGGACGGATAACTATGGCTACACCTTC. Encoded protein: CSAKRTDNYGYTF.

The rearrangement joins TRBV7-3 to TRBJ1-3; tentative D call: TRBD1 (5 bases). From germline, CDR1 is SGHTA and CDR2 FQGTGA. V lost 1 base and J lost 1, with 8 bases in between. The CDR3 covers 15 residues. This CDR3 is CASSLMEGSGNTIYF. CDR3 sequence (DNA): TGTGCCAGCAGCTTAATGGAGGGGTCTGGAAACACCATATATTTT.

This clonotype was observed a few times. The chain has TRBV28 and TRBJ1-5, with 9 bases that match TRBD1. Looked up from germline, CDR1 is MDHEN and CDR2 is SYDVKM. CDR3 length equals 16 residues. Losses at the gene ends were 5 bases for V and 1 base for J; bases not matched to a gene: 6. The CDR3 loop reads CASSPGQGMSNQPQHF. CDR3 nucleotides: TGTGCCAGCAGTCCGGGACAGGGAATGAGCAATCAGCCCCAGCATTTT.

This clonotype was seen a handful of times. The chain is built from TRBV27 and TRBJ1-1; 9 nucleotides align to TRBD1. This CDR3 has 17 residues. Trimming cost V 1 base and J 4 bases; bases outside gene matches: 10. The germline CDR1 and CDR2 sequences are MNHEY and SMNVEV (reference sequence). As DNA, the CDR3 is TGTGCCAGCAGTTTATTACAGGGGGCTAGAAGGAGCACTGAAGCTTTCTTT. Its protein is CASSLLQGARRSTEAFF.

The V and J genes are TRBV12-3 or TRBV12-4 and TRBJ1-5; D unresolved. Trimming took 8 bases from V and 3 from J, leaving 17 bases between them. The CDR3 has 15 amino acids. This CDR3 reads CASLSGETTNQPQHF. The CDR3 nucleotides read TGTGCCAGCCTCTCGGGAGAGACTACCAATCAGCCCCAGCATTTT.

As DNA, the CDR3 is TGCGCCAGCAGGGGGGAGATTGAAGCTTTCTTT. This translates into CASRGEIEAFF. This sequence joins TRBV5-1 and TRBJ1-1, with a tentative D call TRBD1 (5 bases). V gave up 5 bases and J gave up 7 bases, with 9 bases separating them. Germline CDR1 SGHRS, CDR2 YFSETQ. The CDR3 length is 11 residues.

The chain carries TRBV29-1 and TRBJ2-7; 9 bases map to TRBD1. Trimming at V came to 6 bases and at J to 5 bases, leaving 14 bases not matched to a gene. The CDR3 consists of 15 residues. The germline V gene encodes CDR1 SQVTM and CDR2 ANQGSEA. The CDR3 sequence is CSVGTGTGSSNEQYF. CDR3 bases: TGCAGCGTGGGCACCGGGACAGGGAGTTCCAACGAGCAGTACTTC.

The chain recombines TRBV7-3 with TRBJ1-1; D gene ambiguous. CDR1 is SGHTA and CDR2 is FQGTGA in the germline V gene. The length of the CDR3 is 15 residues. V was cut by 2 bases and J by 0 bases, with 10 bases left in between. CDR3 amino acids: CASSLLAAMNTEAFF. CDR3 nucleotide sequence: TGTGCCAGCAGCTTATTGGCAGCGATGAACACTGAAGCTTTCTTT. Looking up the rest from reference TRBV7-3 and TRBJ1-1 gives the full variable domain: GAGVSQTPSNKVTEKGKYVELRCDPISGHTALYWYRQSLGQGPEFLIYFQGTGAADDSGLPNDRFFAVRPEGSVSTLKIQRTERGDSAVYLCASSLLAAMNTEAFFGQGTRLTVV.

This clonotype was recorded a few times. The chain joins TRBV12-3 or TRBV12-4 to TRBJ1-5; no clear D gene. With 0 bases removed from V and 1 base from J, the gap between germline ends came to 7 bases. This CDR3 spans 15 amino acids. CDR3 nucleotides: TGTGCCAGCAGTTTAGCAGAAGGGAGCAATCAGCCCCAGCATTTT. Protein product: CASSLAEGSNQPQHF.

V is TRBV5-5 and J is TRBJ1-1; 8 bases align to TRBD1. The trim removed 5 bases at V and 1 base at J, leaving 10 bases unmatched. This CDR3 is 16 amino acids long. The V gene's germline CDR1 is SGHKS and CDR2 YYEKEE (reference sequence). The CDR3: CASSGARQGANTEAFF. In nucleotides, the CDR3 is TGTGCCAGCAGTGGCGCTCGTCAGGGGGCGAACACTGAAGCTTTCTTT. Full variable domain (missing parts from reference TRBV5-5 and TRBJ1-1): DAGVTQSPTHLIKTRGQQVTLRCSPISGHKSVSWYQQVLGQGPQFIFQYYEKEERGRGNFPDRFSARQFPNYSSELNVNALLLGDSALYLCASSGARQGANTEAFFGQGTRLTVV.

The sample holds a few counts of this clonotype. V gene TRBV29-1 combines with J gene TRBJ1-2; D is uncertain. The V end lost 5 bases, the J end lost 3 bases, and 13 bases lay between the germline ends. The CDR3 runs 13 residues. Germline CDR1 and CDR2: SQVTM and ANQGSEA. The CDR3 sequence is CSVLPTDDYGYTF. The CDR3, as DNA: TGCAGCGTTCTCCCCACGGACGACTATGGCTACACCTTC.

V gene TRBV6-2 or TRBV6-3 combines with J gene TRBJ2-1; D is ambiguous. The V gene's germline CDR1 is MNHEY and CDR2 SVGEGT. Trimming removed 2 bases from V and 15 bases from J, with 11 bases in between. The CDR3 sequence is 11 residues long. The chain's CDR3 is CASSYEHVRFF. DNA for the CDR3: TGTGCCAGCAGTTACGAACACGTTCGGTTCTTC.

This clonotype was observed a few times. The chain joins TRBV27 to TRBJ1-1, with D possibly matching TRBD1 (5 bases). The V gene lost 6 bases and the J gene lost 0 bases, with 11 bases spanning the gap. In germline, CDR1 is MNHEY, CDR2 SMNVEV (reference sequence). CDR3 size: 14 residues. The CDR3 DNA follows: TGTGCCAGCAGGAGGGACTTTATGAACACTGAAGCTTTCTTT. Translating gives CASRRDFMNTEAFF.

The chain carries TRBV4-3 and TRBJ1-2; 7 bases fit TRBD1. The CDR3 loop spans 14 amino acids. The junction had 7 bases not matched to a gene; V was cut back by 5 bases and J by 4 bases. CDR1 is LGHNA, CDR2 YSLEER, per germline. The CDR3 sequence is CASSSSDRTYGYTF. CDR3 coding DNA: TGCGCCAGCAGCTCATCGGACAGGACCTATGGCTACACCTTC.

The rearrangement links TRBV20-1 to TRBJ1-5; a weak D match, TRBD1 (6 bases). CDR1 is DFQATT and CDR2 is SNEGSKA in the germline V gene (reference sequence). CDR3 length equals 14 residues. V gave up 6 bases and J gave up 4 bases, with 16 bases separating them. DNA of the CDR3: TGCAGTGCACGACTTGGGACATTTAATCAGCCCCAGCATTTT. Its protein product is CSARLGTFNQPQHF.

This clonotype occurred a few times. The CDR3 sequence is CASSLSGPVNTEAFF. The CDR3 DNA reads as TGCGCCAGCAGCTTGTCAGGGCCAGTGAACACTGAAGCTTTCTTT. V usage is TRBV5-1 and J usage is TRBJ1-1, with a possible D match to TRBD1 (5 bases). The germline V and J ends were trimmed by 1 base and 0 bases, with 10 bases remaining between them. Germline CDR1 reads SGHRS; CDR2 reads YFSETQ. CDR3 length equals 15 residues.

The chain carries TRBV4-1 and TRBJ1-5; 8 bases match TRBD1. The CDR3 is made up of 15 amino acids. Germline V CDR1 and CDR2: MGHRA, YSYEKL. J was trimmed by 9 bases and V by 1 base; bases with no gene match: 8. The CDR3 loop reads CASSQGQGPSRPQHF. Here the CDR3 DNA reads TGCGCCAGCAGCCAAGGACAGGGGCCATCTAGGCCCCAGCATTTT.

The chain is built from TRBV7-8 and TRBJ2-3; a possible D gene is TRBD1 (5 bases). The V end was cut by 5 bases, the J end by 7 bases, with 16 bases between. The CDR3 loop spans 14 amino acids. CDR1 is SGHVS, CDR2 FQNEAQ, per germline. The CDR3 region has the DNA TGTGCCAGCAGCCCGAATAGGCAGGGAAATACGCAGTATTTT. This encodes CASSPNRQGNTQYF.

The chain couples TRBV11-2 to TRBJ1-2, with 7 bases that match TRBD1. Germline CDR1 SGHAT, CDR2 FQNNGV. The CDR3 spans 15 residues. The J segment lost 2 bases and the V segment lost 0 bases, leaving 3 bases of the junction unmatched. The DNA for the CDR3 is TGTGCCAGCAGCTTAGAAGAGGGACAGAACTATGGCTACACCTTC. Its protein product is CASSLEEGQNYGYTF. The full variable domain, rest sourced from reference TRBV11-2 and TRBJ1-2, is EAGVAQSPRYKIIEKRQSVAFWCNPISGHATLYWYQQILGQGPKLLIQFQNNGVVDDSQLPKDRFSAERLKGVDSTLKIQPAKLEDSAVYLCASSLEEGQNYGYTFGSGTRLTVV.

The chain has TRBV7-9 and TRBJ1-5; 9 nucleotides match TRBD1. The CDR3 totals 15 residues. J gave up 5 bases and V 5 bases, and 7 bases lay outside the gene matches. CDR1 SEHNR and CDR2 FQNEAQ come from the germline V gene (reference sequence). The CDR3 here is CASSPGTGWHQPQHF. Written as DNA, the CDR3 is TGTGCCAGCAGCCCGGGGACAGGGTGGCATCAGCCCCAGCATTTT.